This is a list of T cell receptor beta chains from one sample in a study of PD-L1 blockade in urothelial cancer. Some clones are missing from TCRdb's copy, which holds only in-frame ones; the method was immunoSEQ multiplex PCR. The table has roughly 45,000 clones, roughly 87% seen once. The sequenced sample was PBMCs, obtained around atezolizumab (anti-PD-L1) treatment. The receptors originated from a man aged 60-69 years with urothelial cancer. The CDR3 runs from the conserved cysteine through the conserved F or W. The D gene is left open where the match is weak. Part of the rows lack a size; the others show once, few, many or a class for expanded clones.

.	TRBJ1-2	TRBV5-1	.	CASSLGQTIYGYTF	TGCGCCAGCAGCTTGGGGCAGACAATCTATGGCTACACCTTC
.	TRBJ1-4	TRBV5-5	few	CASSFRGAREGEKLFF	TGTGCCAGCAGCTTCCGTGGGGCCAGGGAGGGCGAAAAACTGTTTTTT
TRBD1	TRBJ1-6	TRBV28	.	CASSMAGGNSPLHF	TGTGCCAGCAGTATGGCAGGGGGCAATTCACCCCTCCACTTT
.	TRBJ1-5	TRBV10-2	.	CASRTQEINQPQHF	TGCGCCAGCAGGACACAGGAAATTAATCAGCCCCAGCATTTT
.	TRBJ1-2	TRBV7-2	.	CASSPRTDNNYGYTF	TGTGCCAGCAGCCCTCGGACAGACAACAACTATGGCTACACCTTC
TRBD2	TRBJ2-7	TRBV11-3	.	CASPAGEKLAGGLYTYEQYF	TGTGCCAGCCCCGCGGGTGAAAAACTAGCGGGGGGGCTATACACCTACGAGCAGTACTTC
TRBD1	TRBJ1-5	TRBV6-1	.	CASNAGTGARQPQHF	TGTGCCAGCAACGCCGGGACAGGGGCAAGGCAGCCCCAGCATTTT
TRBD1	TRBJ2-5	TRBV2	.	CASREPGGRKSETQYF	TGTGCCAGCAGGGAGCCAGGGGGACGGAAGTCAGAGACCCAGTACTTC
.	TRBJ2-3	TRBV7-9	.	CASSLSGARGTDTQYF	TGTGCCAGCAGCCTATCAGGGGCGCGGGGCACAGATACGCAGTATTTT
.	TRBJ2-5	TRBV19	.	CASSIRKGFQETQYF	TGTGCCAGTAGTATAAGGAAGGGGTTCCAAGAGACCCAGTACTTC
TRBD1	TRBJ1-3	TRBV7-9	.	CASSLGGQGASGNTIYF	TGTGCCAGCAGCTTAGGGGGACAGGGAGCCTCTGGAAACACCATATATTTT
TRBD1	TRBJ1-6	TRBV5-4	.	CASSLAVGQGFSPLHF	TGTGCCAGCAGCTTGGCCGTGGGACAGGGTTTTTCACCCCTCCACTTT
TRBD2	TRBJ2-1	TRBV7-3	.	CASSLRPTSGAGGPLSYNEQFF	TGTGCCAGCAGCCTCCGACCTACTAGCGGGGCGGGGGGCCCCCTTTCCTACAATGAGCAGTTCTTC
.	TRBJ1-2	TRBV5-1	.	CASSLTAGSDYGYTF	TGCGCCAGCAGCTTGACCGCAGGGTCGGACTATGGCTACACCTTC
.	TRBJ2-7	TRBV11-2	.	CASSLAGHEQYF	TGTGCCAGCAGCTTGGCGGGCCACGAGCAGTACTTC
.	TRBJ1-1	TRBV21-1	.	CASSKPRSGVHTEAFF	TGTGCCAGCAGCAAACCCCGATCAGGGGTACACACTGAAGCTTTCTTT